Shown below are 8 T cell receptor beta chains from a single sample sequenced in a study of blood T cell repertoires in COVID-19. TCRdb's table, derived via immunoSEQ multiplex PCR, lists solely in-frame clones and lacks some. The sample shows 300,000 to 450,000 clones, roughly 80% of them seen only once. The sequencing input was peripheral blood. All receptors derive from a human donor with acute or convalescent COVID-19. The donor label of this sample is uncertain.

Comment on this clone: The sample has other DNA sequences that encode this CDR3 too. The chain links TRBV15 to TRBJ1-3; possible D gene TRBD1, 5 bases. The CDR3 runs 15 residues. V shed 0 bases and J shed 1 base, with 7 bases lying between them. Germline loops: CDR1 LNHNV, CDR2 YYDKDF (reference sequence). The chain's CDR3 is CATSRDRGSGNTIYF. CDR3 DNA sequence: TGTGCCACCAGCAGAGATAGGGGTTCTGGAAACACCATATATTTT.

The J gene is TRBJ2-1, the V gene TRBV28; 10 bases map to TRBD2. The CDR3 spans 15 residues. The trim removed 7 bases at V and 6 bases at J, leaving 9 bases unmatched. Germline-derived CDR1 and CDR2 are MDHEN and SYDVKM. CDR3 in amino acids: CASKLPIAGGNEQFF. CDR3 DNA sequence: TGTGCCAGCAAACTCCCCATAGCGGGGGGCAATGAGCAGTTCTTC.

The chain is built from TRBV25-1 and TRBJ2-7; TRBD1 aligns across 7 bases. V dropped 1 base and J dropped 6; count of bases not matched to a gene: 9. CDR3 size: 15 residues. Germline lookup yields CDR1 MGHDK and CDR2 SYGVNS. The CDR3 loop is CASSESRQGPREQYF. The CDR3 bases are TGTGCCAGCAGTGAATCCCGACAGGGACCTCGCGAGCAGTACTTC.

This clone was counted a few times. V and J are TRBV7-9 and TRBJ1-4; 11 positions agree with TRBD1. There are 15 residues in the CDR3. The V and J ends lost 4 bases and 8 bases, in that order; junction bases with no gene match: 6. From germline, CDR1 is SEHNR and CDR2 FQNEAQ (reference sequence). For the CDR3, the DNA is TGTGCCAGCAGCTCCTCGAGGACAGGGGGCGAAAAACTGTTTTTT. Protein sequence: CASSSSRTGGEKLFF. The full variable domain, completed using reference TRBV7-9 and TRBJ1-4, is DTGVSQNPRHKITKRGQNVTFRCDPISEHNRLYWYRQTLGQGPEFLTYFQNEAQLEKSRLLSDRFSAERPKGSFSTLEIQRTEQGDSAMYLCASSSSRTGGEKLFFGSGTQLSVL.

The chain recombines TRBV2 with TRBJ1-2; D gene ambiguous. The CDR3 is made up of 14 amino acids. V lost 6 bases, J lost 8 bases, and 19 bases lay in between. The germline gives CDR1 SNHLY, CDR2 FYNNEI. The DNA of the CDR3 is TGTGCCAGCAGAGTTAGCGACTTGCAGAGCGGCTACACCTTC. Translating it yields CASRVSDLQSGYTF.

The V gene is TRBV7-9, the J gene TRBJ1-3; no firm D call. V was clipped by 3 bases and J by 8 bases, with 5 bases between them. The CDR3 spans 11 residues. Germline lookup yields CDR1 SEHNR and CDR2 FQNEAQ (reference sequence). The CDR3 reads CASSFADTIYF. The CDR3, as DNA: TGTGCCAGCAGCTTCGCGGACACCATATATTTT. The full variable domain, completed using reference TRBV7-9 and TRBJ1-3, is DTGVSQNPRHKITKRGQNVTFRCDPISEHNRLYWYRQTLGQGPEFLTYFQNEAQLEKSRLLSDRFSAERPKGSFSTLEIQRTEQGDSAMYLCASSFADTIYFGEGSWLTVV.

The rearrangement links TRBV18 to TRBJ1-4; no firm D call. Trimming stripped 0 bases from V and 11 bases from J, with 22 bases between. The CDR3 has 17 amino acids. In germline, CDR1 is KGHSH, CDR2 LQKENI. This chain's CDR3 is CASSPPAGGSRRSKLFF. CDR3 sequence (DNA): TGTGCCAGCTCACCACCTGCCGGCGGGAGCAGACGAAGTAAACTGTTTTTT.

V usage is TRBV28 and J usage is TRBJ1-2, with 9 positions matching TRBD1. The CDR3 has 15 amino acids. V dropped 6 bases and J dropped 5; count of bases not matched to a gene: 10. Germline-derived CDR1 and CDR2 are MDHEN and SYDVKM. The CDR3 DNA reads TGTGCCAGCAGACCTACGACAGGGGGTAAATATGGCTACACCTTC. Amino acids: CASRPTTGGKYGYTF.